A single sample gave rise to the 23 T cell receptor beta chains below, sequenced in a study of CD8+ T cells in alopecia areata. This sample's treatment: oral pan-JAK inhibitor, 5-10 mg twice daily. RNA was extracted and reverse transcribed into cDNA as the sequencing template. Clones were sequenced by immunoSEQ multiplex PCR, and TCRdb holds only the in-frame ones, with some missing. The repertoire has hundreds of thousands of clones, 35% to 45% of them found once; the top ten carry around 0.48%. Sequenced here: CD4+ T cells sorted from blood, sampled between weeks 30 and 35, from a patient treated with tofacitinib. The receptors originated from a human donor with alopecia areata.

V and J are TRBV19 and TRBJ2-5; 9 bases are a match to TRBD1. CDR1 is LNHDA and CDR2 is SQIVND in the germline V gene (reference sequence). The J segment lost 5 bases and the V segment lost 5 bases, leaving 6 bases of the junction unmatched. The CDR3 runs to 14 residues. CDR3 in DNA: TGTGCCAGTAGTTCCCAGACAGGGGGGGAGACCCAGTACTTC. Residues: CASSSQTGGETQYF.

Written as DNA, the CDR3 is TGTGCCAGCAAGATGAACAGGGTTCTCCAAGCAATTCAGTACTTC. It yields the protein CASKMNRVLQAIQYF. The rearrangement links TRBV11-2 to TRBJ2-4; a weak D match, TRBD1 (6 bases). This CDR3 is built from 15 residues. The germline V gene has CDR1 SGHAT and CDR2 FQNNGV. The V end lost 7 bases, the J end lost 10 bases, and 23 bases lay between the germline ends.

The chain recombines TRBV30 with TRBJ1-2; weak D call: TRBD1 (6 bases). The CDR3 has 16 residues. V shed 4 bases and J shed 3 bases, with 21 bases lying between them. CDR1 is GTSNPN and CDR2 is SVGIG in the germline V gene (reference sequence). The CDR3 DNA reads TGTGCCTGGACAAACCTAGTCCGGACAGCTCACTATGGCTACACCTTC. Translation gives CAWTNLVRTAHYGYTF.

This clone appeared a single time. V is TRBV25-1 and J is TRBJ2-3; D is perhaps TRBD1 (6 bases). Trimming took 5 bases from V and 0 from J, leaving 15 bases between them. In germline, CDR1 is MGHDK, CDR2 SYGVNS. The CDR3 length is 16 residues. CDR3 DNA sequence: TGTGCCAGCAGTCTTTACAGGGCCCTTAGCACAGATACGCAGTATTTT. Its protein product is CASSLYRALSTDTQYF.

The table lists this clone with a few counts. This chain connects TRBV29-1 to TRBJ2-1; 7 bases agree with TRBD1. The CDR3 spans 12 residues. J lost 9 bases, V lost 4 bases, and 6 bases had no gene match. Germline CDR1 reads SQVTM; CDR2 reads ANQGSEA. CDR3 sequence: CSVVQGPTEQFF. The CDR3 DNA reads TGCAGCGTTGTACAGGGGCCCACTGAGCAGTTCTTC.

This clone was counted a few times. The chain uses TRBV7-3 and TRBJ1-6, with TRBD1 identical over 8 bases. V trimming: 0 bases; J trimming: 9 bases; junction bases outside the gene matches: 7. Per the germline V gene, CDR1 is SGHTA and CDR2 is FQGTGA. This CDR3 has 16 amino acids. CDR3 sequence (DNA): TGTGCCAGCAGCTTAACGGGAGGACAGGGTTCTTCACCCCTCCACTTT. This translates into CASSLTGGQGSSPLHF.

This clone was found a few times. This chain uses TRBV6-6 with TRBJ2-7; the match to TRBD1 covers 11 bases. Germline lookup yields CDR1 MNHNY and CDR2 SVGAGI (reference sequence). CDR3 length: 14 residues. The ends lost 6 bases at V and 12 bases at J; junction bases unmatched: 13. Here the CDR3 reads CASSPGTGGLEWYF. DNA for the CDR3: TGTGCCAGCAGCCCCGGGACAGGGGGGCTTGAGTGGTACTTC.

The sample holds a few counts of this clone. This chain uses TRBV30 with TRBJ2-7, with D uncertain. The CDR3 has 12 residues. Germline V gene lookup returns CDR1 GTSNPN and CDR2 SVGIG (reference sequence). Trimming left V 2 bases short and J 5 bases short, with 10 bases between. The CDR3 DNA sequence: TGTGCCTGGAGTAGGTCTCGCCACGAGCAGTACTTC. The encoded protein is CAWSRSRHEQYF.

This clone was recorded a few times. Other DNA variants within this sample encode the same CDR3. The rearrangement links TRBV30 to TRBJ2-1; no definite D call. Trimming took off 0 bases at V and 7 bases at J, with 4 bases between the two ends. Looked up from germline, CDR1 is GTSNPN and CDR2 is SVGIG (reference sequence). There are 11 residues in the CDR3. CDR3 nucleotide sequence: TGTGCCTGGAGTGTATATAATGAGCAGTTCTTC. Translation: CAWSVYNEQFF. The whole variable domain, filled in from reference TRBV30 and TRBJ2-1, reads SQTIHQWPATLVQPVGSPLSLECTVEGTSNPNLYWYRQAAGRGLQLLFYSVGIGQISSEVPQNLSASRPQDRQFILSSKKLLLSDSGFYLCAWSVYNEQFFGPGTRLTVL.

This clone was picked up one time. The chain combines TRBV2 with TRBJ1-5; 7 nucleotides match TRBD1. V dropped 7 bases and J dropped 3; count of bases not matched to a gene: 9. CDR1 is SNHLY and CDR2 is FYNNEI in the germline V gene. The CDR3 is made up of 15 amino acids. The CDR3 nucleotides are TGTGCCAGCAAAGTGGAACAGGGGTTCAATCAGCCCCAGCATTTT. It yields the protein CASKVEQGFNQPQHF.

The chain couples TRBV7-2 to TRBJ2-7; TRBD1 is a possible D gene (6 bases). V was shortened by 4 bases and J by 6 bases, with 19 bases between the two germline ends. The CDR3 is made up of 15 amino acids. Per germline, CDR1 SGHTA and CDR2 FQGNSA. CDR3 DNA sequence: TGTGCCAGCAGCTGGTGGGGACAACTCGGTCGCGAGCAGTACTTC. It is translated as CASSWWGQLGREQYF.

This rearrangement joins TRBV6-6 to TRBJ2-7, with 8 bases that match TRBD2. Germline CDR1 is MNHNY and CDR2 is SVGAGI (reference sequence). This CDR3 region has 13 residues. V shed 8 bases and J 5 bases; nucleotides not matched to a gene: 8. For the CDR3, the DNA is TGTGCCAGCCGGCTAGCGGGTCACCACGAGCAGTACTTC. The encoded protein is CASRLAGHHEQYF.

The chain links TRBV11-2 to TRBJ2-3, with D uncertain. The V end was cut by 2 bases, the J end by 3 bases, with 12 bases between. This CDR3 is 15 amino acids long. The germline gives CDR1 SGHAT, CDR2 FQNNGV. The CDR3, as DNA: TGTGCCAGCAGCTTACCCCGACCACCTACAGATACGCAGTATTTT. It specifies CASSLPRPPTDTQYF.

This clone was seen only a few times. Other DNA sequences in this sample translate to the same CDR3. The CDR3 here is CASSDRGYEQYF. DNA of the CDR3: TGTGCCAGCAGTGACCGCGGTTACGAGCAGTACTTC. The rearrangement joins TRBV2 to TRBJ2-7, with D unresolved. Germline V lookup: CDR1 SNHLY, CDR2 FYNNEI. This CDR3 spans 12 amino acids. The V end lost 3 bases, the J end lost 4 bases, and 7 bases lay between the germline ends.

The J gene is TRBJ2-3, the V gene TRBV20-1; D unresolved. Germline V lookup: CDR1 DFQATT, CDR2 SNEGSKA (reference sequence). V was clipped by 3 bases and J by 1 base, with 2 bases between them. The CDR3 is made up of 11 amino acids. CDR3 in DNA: TGCAGTGCTAGCGGCACAGATACGCAGTATTTT. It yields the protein CSASGTDTQYF.

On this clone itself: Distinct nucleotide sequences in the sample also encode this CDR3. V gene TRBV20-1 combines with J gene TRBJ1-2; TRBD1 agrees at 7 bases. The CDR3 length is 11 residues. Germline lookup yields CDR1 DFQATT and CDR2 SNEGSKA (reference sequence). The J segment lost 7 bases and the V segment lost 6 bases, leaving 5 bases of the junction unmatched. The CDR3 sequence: CSALDRSGYTF. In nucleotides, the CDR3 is TGCAGTGCCCTGGACAGGTCTGGCTACACCTTC.

DNA for the CDR3: TGTGCCAGCAGCTTATTGGGCAGGGGTAACTATGGCTACACCTTC. This encodes CASSLLGRGNYGYTF. V usage is TRBV7-8 and J usage is TRBJ1-2; D perhaps matches TRBD1 (6 bases). The CDR3 sequence is 15 residues long. Germline V lookup: CDR1 SGHVS, CDR2 FQNEAQ. V lost 2 bases to trimming and J lost 1 base, with 11 bases between them.

CDR3 sequence (DNA): TGCGCCAGCAGCTTGATTTCGGGACAGGGGGCAAGCGAGCAGTACTTC. Encoded protein: CASSLISGQGASEQYF. This chain uses TRBV5-1 with TRBJ2-7; 12 nucleotides line up with TRBD1. V was pared by 1 base and J by 6 bases, with 8 bases of the junction left unmatched. The germline V gene encodes CDR1 SGHRS and CDR2 YFSETQ. CDR3 length: 16 amino acids. Together with reference TRBV5-1 and TRBJ2-7, the CDR3 gives the full variable domain: KAGVTQTPRYLIKTRGQQVTLSCSPISGHRSVSWYQQTPGQGLQFLFEYFSETQRNKGNFPGRFSGRQFSNSRSEMNVSTLELGDSALYLCASSLISGQGASEQYFGPGTRLTVT.

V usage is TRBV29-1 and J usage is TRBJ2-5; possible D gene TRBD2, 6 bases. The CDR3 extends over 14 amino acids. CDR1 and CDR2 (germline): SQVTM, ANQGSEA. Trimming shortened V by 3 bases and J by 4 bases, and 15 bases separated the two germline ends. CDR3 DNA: TGCAGCGTTGATGACGGGGGAGACGGAGAGACCCAGTACTTC. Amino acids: CSVDDGGDGETQYF.

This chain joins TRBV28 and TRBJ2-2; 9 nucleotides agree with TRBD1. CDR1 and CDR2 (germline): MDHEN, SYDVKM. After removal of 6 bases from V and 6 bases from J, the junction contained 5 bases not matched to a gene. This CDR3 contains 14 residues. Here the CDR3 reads CASRRDRASGELFF. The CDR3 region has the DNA TGTGCCAGCAGACGGGACAGGGCCTCCGGGGAGCTGTTTTTT.

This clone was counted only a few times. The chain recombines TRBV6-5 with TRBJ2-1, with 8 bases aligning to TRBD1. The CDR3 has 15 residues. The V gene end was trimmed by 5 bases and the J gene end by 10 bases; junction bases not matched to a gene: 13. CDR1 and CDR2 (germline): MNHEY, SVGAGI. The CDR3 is CASSHDRGPVGEQFF. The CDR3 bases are TGTGCCAGCAGTCACGACAGGGGCCCCGTGGGGGAGCAGTTCTTC.

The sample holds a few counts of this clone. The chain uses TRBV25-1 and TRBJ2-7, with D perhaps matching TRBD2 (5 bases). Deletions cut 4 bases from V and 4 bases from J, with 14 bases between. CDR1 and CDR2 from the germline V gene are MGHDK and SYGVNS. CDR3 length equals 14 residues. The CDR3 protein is CASSVTGSVYEQYF. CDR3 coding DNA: TGTGCCAGCAGTGTCACGGGATCCGTTTACGAGCAGTACTTC.

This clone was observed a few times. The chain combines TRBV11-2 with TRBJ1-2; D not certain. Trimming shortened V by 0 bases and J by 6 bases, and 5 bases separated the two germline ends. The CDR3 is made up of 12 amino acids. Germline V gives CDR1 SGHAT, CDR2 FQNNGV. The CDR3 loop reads CASSLEGDGYTF. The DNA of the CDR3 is TGTGCCAGCAGCTTAGAGGGAGATGGCTACACCTTC.